This T cell receptor beta chain was identified in a study of regulatory T cells in long-lasting Graves disease (TCRdb year 2021). Regarding the complete study: In the newly diagnosed Graves' disease group, patients had been taking antithyroid drugs for less than 3 months. Peripheral blood TCR sequencing and RNA sequencing compared persistent Graves' disease patients with newly diagnosed Graves' disease patients. The study took place in China and was registered as a clinical trial. A total of roughly 33 samples underwent TCR sequencing: some 13 from persistent and 20 from newly diagnosed Graves' disease patients.

Paper-wide results and their limitations: TRBV28, TRBJ1-2 and TRBJ2-5 were preferentially used in persistent disease, while TRBV20-1 and TRBJ2-1 were favored in newly diagnosed disease. Patients with persistent disease shared more public clonotypes (about 3,000) than newly diagnosed patients did (roughly 970). Persistent Graves' disease patients showed lower TCR Shannon entropy and fewer highly expanded clones than newly diagnosed patients, suggesting clonal expansion. Sequencing and analysis were limited to the TCR beta chain. Because the primary lesion, thyroid tissue, could not be accessed, the study looked at peripheral blood alone. The authors acknowledged the small sample size as a limitation that may reduce accuracy.

As for this clonotype: The antigen it binds to is not known. Its ends do not fully match the called genes, so a read error is possible.

The CDR3 contains 14 residues, cysteine and phenylalanine counted. CDR3 DNA is the only sequence kept; it has 42 bases, read in frame from the first base. The germline V gene encodes CDR1 SEHNR and CDR2 FQNEAQ (reference sequence). Receptors were amplified or captured by multiplex PCR. Sequencing used an Illumina HiSeq 4000. To build TCR beta libraries, CDR3 regions were amplified by Arm-PCR using iRepertoire HTBI primers. Before sequencing, the PCR products went through gel purification. The paper's processing steps were these. Gene usage analysis of CDR3 amino acid clonotypes used the approximately 62 TRBV and around 14 TRBJ segments found across samples. COPE and FqMerger were used to merge the filtered high-quality paired reads into contigs. BLAST was used to align contigs to IMGT TRBV, TRBD and TRBJ reference genes, with CDR3 defined following IMGT. Highly expanded clones were defined as clonotypes with a frequency above 0.1%. Shannon entropy served as the measure of repertoire diversity, while the Gini coefficient captured V-J evenness. A clonotype was considered public if more than one individual shared it. TCRdb trimmed the raw reads at Q25, called clones with MiXCR and kept productive beta chains. Duplicate CDR3 protein sequences are folded into a single record with the most common DNA and genes. TCRdb's processing, not the authors', yielded these V and J calls. This sample gives some 410,000 distinct CDR3 sequences in total; roughly 15% of them show up just once. Clones ranked in the top ten supply roughly a tenth of the sample.

According to the study, the label for this sample's time point signals: newly diagnosed GD, antithyroid drugs for less than 3 months. For both TCR sequencing and RNA sequencing, RNA was extracted from PBMCs using TRIzol. The diagnosis of Graves' disease followed American Thyroid Association guidelines. The patients came from an endocrinology department in Xi'an, China. Each patient gave approximately 8.8 milliliters of peripheral blood, collected in an EDTA anticoagulant tube. Ficoll Paque Plus density gradient separation was used to isolate PBMCs, and no additional T cell sorting was done. An Agilent 2100 Bioanalyzer and agarose gel were used to check RNA quality, while a NanoDrop 2000 measured RNA concentration. Another study also made use of these data, one on T cells in Graves' hyperthyroidism and ophthalmopathy. Per the second study: Graves' hyperthyroidism was defined as stable when no progression to ophthalmopathy occurred over 18 months of follow-up. Hyperthyroidism patients were aged 18 to 65 years and newly diagnosed, with disease duration of less than 2 months. Exclusion was applied to patients with uncontrolled infections, other autoimmune diseases, pregnancy or lactation. Diagnoses were established on the basis of clinical symptoms, serum thyroxine and TRAb, thyroid ultrasound, and orbital computed tomography. The TCR CDR3 was subjected to a first round of RT-PCR using the HTBI primer set and the Qiagen OneStep RT-PCR kit. Most expanded thyroid clonotypes (frequency above 0.001) were also detected in blood, a finding suggesting that blood repertoires may reflect thyroid immune responses. A 13 V-J signature model separated ophthalmopathy from stable hyperthyroidism, with approximately 87% sensitivity and 81.08% specificity in cross-validation and 80%/75% in testing. In validation, the model predicted progression to ophthalmopathy with 60% to 71% sensitivity and 72% to 75% specificity, a median of approximately 6.5 months before onset. To identify distinguishing TCR V-J signatures, a discovery cohort of 100 or so patients was used, comprising 40 to 45 with Graves' ophthalmopathy and 57 with stable Graves' hyperthyroidism. Prospective prediction of ophthalmopathy was tested in an independent validation cohort of fewer than 20 hyperthyroidism patients and around 16 patients who later progressed to ophthalmopathy. The roughly 90 discovery patients were divided at random into training and test sets in a 7:3 ratio. The study also compared thyroid tissue and blood T-cell repertoires from roughly 6 Graves' hyperthyroidism patients. Following sampling, methimazole starting at 30 mg daily was given to hyperthyroidism patients, and high-dose intravenous methylprednisolone was given to ophthalmopathy patients. The libraries were constructed in a second round of multiplex PCR and then size-selected and purified. Sequencing of the libraries was done on an Illumina HiSeq2000 using paired-end 100 bp reads. Raw data were processed with SOAPnuke, discarding reads with adapters, uncalled bases, mean Phred below 15, or no exact constant-primer or identifier match. High-quality paired reads were merged using COPE v1.2.5, and each unique nucleotide sequence was defined as a clonotype. MiTCR v1.1 was used to align the clonotypes against IMGT TRBV, TRBD and TRBJ reference segments. Only V-J combinations with frequency above 0.0001, covering 99.2% of repertoires, were analysed. The TCS score was defined as F50 (clonal expansion) divided by E x V (chaos), with BLOSUM62-based TCRdist calculated between CDR3 peptides within each V-J. Welch's t-statistics and random forest reduced 500 to 550 V-J features to some 14, which were used in a naive Bayes classifier (R e1071). No statistical method was used to set the sample size in advance, and investigators knew the group allocation. According to the paper, TCR Vbeta CDR3 sequencing was carried out on some 130 peripheral blood samples, which came from 40 to 45 ophthalmopathy, 75 or so hyperthyroidism and roughly 17 progressor patients.

The specimen was peripheral blood mononuclear cells (PBMCs), collected at new diagnosis, from a patient treated with antithyroid drugs. The clonotype comes from a woman in her twenties or thirties with Graves disease. Donor details come from another sample of the same person, matched by shared clones. The chain couples TRBV7-9 to TRBJ1-2; TRBD1 is possibly the D segment (5 matching bases). This receptor has the CDR3 CASSLGGADYVYTF. The sequence in DNA is TGTGCCAGCAGCTTAGGAGGGGCGGACTATGTCTACACCTTC.